This T cell receptor (beta chain) was retrieved from a study of blood T cell repertoires in COVID-19 (dated by TCRdb to 2020 to 2021). Notes on the research overall: Samples covering the acute and convalescent phases of COVID-19 were provided by collaborators in the United States, Italy and Spain. The material from the prospective study consisted of cDNA or gDNA derived from T cells, B-cell-depleted T cells, or PBMCs. Deeply sampled blood TCRbeta repertoires from subjects exposed to, actively infected with, or recovered from COVID-19 were included in the dataset. A freely available public database, intended as a resource for researchers studying the immune response to SARS-CoV-2, is where the repertoires were released. The samples were drawn from the first 160 participants of the ongoing ImmuneRACE study and from some 1,300 subjects provided by 6 global collaborators. Sample metadata almost always included a de-identified subject ID, COVID-19 status, age in years and sex. Where available, HLA class I and class II types were taken from metadata supplied by the sample provider and were not determined by assay-based typing. Study-wide findings and limitations: The quantity of clinical and demographic metadata differed by source and by participant and was supplied without curation.

TCRbeta CDR3 regions were amplified from genomic DNA by means of the immunoSEQ Assay, a bias-controlled multiplex PCR. In the source study's methods: The number of nucleated cells in each sample was estimated by amplification of reference gene primers within the assay. To quantify the absolute abundance of each unique TCRbeta CDR3 rearrangement, sequence reads were collapsed and filtered. For each sample, productive Simpson clonality was calculated as the square root of Simpson's diversity index over productive rearrangements. This immuneACCESS table, as held by TCRdb, lists in-frame sequences with V and J called but not all clones. Of the missing ones, under half trace to an unresolved V gene in checked studies; the others have no known cause. V and J calls and clone size are as listed in that table; D and trimming were resolved from the DNA. The sample records hundreds of thousands of clones, 88% of which are singletons. The ten most abundant clones make up over 6% of the sample.

Concerning this clone: No cognate antigen has been identified for it. Qualities for individual bases were not recorded, and no much larger clone is one base off.

Another Seattle source contributed samples from volunteer blood donors who had recovered from COVID-19. Each collaborating institution followed its own protocols to collect whole blood in K2EDTA tubes. For TCRbeta analysis, collaborators shipped samples as frozen whole blood, isolated PBMCs, or DNA extracted from either of those sample types. From cysteine to phenylalanine, the CDR3 is 18 amino acids long. The read is trimmed to its CDR3 DNA, 54 bases read in frame from base 1. V is cut back by 4 bases and J by 0 bases, with 14 bases in the junction unmatched. Via the germline V gene, CDR1 is SGHTA and CDR2 FQGNSA.

The rearrangement combines TRBV7-2 with TRBJ2-5; a stretch of 7 junction bases matches TRBD2. This receptor was obtained from a woman in her twenties or thirties who had recovered from COVID-19. The specimen sequenced was peripheral blood. The sequenced DNA: TGTGCCAGCAGCTGGCGCGCCCGATTAGCGGGTAACCAAGAGACCCAGTACTTC. The encoded protein is CASSWRARLAGNQETQYF.